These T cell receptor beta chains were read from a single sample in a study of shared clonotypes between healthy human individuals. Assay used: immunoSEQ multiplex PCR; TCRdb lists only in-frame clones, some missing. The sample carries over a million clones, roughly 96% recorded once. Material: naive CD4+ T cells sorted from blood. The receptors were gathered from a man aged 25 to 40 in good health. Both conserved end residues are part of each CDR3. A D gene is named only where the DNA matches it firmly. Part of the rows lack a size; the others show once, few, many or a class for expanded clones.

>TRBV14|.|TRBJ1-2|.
TGTGCCAGCAGCCAAGAACTTGTTGGCTACACCTTC
CASSQELVGYTF
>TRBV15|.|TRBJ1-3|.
TGTGCCACCAGCAGAGAACAGGCCTCTGGAAACACCATATATTTT
CATSREQASGNTIYF
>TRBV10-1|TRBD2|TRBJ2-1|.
TGCGCCAGCAGTGAGTCGATAGCTAGCGGTGAGCAGTTCTTC
CASSESIASGEQFF
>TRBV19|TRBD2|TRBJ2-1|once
TGTGCCAGTAGTATCGCGGGAGGTTTGCGTGAGCAGTTCTTC
CASSIAGGLREQFF
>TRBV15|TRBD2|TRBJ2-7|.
TGTGCCACCAGGGACTTAACGGGAGGGATCTACGAGCAGTACTTC
CATRDLTGGIYEQYF
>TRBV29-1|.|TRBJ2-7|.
TGCAGCGTTGACGTGGTGGGAGAGAGGTTCGAGCAGTACTTC
CSVDVVGERFEQYF
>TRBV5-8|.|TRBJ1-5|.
TGTGCCAGCAGCGCACGGACAGGCAATCAGCCCCAGCATTTT
CASSARTGNQPQHF
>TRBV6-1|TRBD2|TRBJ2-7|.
TGTGCCAGCGTCCTAGCGGGAGGAAGCTCCTACGAGCAGTACTTC
CASVLAGGSSYEQYF
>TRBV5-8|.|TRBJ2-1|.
TGTGCCAGCAGCTTGTTCGGGAGTGATGAGCAGTTCTTC
CASSLFGSDEQFF
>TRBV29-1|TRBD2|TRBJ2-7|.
TGCAGCGTTGCGGCTAGCGGGAGTAGAGAGCAGTACTTC
CSVAASGSREQYF
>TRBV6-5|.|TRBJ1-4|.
TGTGCCAGCAGCCAGGGTGAAAAACTGTTTTTT
CASSQGEKLFF
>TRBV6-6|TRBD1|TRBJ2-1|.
TGTGCCACTTCCCGACAGGGGCGAGCCAATGAGCAGTTCTTC
CATSRQGRANEQFF
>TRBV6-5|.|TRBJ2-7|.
TGTGCCAGCGGGAACGGGATTTCCTACGAGCAGTACTTC
CASGNGISYEQYF
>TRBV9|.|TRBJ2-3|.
TGTGCCAGCAGCGTAGATTTGTCAGATACGCAGTATTTT
CASSVDLSDTQYF
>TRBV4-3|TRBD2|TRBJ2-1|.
TGCGCCAGCAGCCAAGTAACGAGCGGGGTGCAGTTCTTC
CASSQVTSGVQFF
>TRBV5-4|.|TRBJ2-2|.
TGTGCCAGCAGCTTGGCCGTGTCCGCTGAGAACACCGGGGAGCTGTTTTTT
CASSLAVSAENTGELFF
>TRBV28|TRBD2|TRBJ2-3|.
TGTGCCAGCAGTTCCCCTAGCGGGAGGAGTACAGATACGCAGTATTTT
CASSSPSGRSTDTQYF
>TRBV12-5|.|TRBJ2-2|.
TGTGCTAGTGGTTTGGGGCAGGGACGGACCGGGGAGCTGTTTTTT
CASGLGQGRTGELFF
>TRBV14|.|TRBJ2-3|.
TGTGCCAGCAGCCAAGATCATTCACACTTGGGTTCCACAGATACGCAGTATTTT
CASSQDHSHLGSTDTQYF
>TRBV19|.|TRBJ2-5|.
TGTGCCAGCGAACCAGGGGCGGGAAAGACCCAGTACTTC
CASEPGAGKTQYF
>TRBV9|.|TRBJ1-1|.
TGTGCCAGCAGCGTAGAGCCCAGAGAACCTTACACTGAAGCTTTCTTT
CASSVEPREPYTEAFF
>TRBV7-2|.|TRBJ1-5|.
TGTGCCAGCAGCTTAGCGACATATAGCAATCAGCCCCAGCATTTT
CASSLATYSNQPQHF
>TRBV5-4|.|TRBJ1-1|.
TGTGCCAGCAGCCCAAAGGGCGGGGATCCTACTGAAGCTTTCTTT
CASSPKGGDPTEAFF
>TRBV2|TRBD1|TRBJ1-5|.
TGTGCCAGCGGACAGGGCCTCAGCAATCAGCCCCAGCATTTT
CASGQGLSNQPQHF
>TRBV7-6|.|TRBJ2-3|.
TGTGCCAGCAGCGGTGCCGGGACACCCAGTCCCGCAGATACGCAGTATTTT
CASSGAGTPSPADTQYF
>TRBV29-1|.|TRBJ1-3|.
TGCAGCGTTGAACCAGGTACTAGCTCTGGAAACACCATATATTTT
CSVEPGTSSGNTIYF
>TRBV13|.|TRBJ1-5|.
TGTGCCAGCAGCGGGGGCCCCAATCAGCCCCAGCATTTT
CASSGGPNQPQHF
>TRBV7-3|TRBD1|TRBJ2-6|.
TGTGCCAGCAGCTCCCTAGACAGGGTCATCGATTCTGGGGCCAACGTCCTGACTTTC
CASSSLDRVIDSGANVLTF
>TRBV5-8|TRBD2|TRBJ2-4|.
TGTGCCAGCAGCTTGGTTGGCGGGAGCCAGTACTTC
CASSLVGGSQYF
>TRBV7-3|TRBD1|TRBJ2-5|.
TGTGCCAGCAGCTTAAACAGGGGGGAGACCCAGTACTTC
CASSLNRGETQYF
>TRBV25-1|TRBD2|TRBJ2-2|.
TGTGCCAGCAGTGAATGGGGAGCGGGAGGAACCGGGGAGCTGTTTTTT
CASSEWGAGGTGELFF
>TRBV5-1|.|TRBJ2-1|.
TGCGCCAGCAGCTTGGGGGCAGGGGCTCCTCCTTACAATGAGCAGTTCTTC
CASSLGAGAPPYNEQFF
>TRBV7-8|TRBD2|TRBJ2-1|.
TGTGCCAGCAGCCGGACAGCGGGAGGGCCCCTATACAATGAGCAGTTCTTC
CASSRTAGGPLYNEQFF
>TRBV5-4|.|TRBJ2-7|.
TGTGCCAGCAGCAACATCGGGAGCTCCTACGAGCAGTACTTC
CASSNIGSSYEQYF
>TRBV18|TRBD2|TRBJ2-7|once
TGTGCCAGCTCACCTGAGCGGGGGGTGGAGCAGTACTTC
CASSPERGVEQYF
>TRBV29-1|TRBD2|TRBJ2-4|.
TGCAGCGTGGGAGGGCTGGCCAAAAACATTCAGTACTTC
CSVGGLAKNIQYF
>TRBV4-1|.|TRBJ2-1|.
TGCGCCAGCCAGGCGGACCAGGGCCCCTACAATGAGCAGTTCTTC
CASQADQGPYNEQFF
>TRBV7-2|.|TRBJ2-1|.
TGTGCCAGCAGCTTCCGGAGTAGCCGCCATGAGCAGTTCTTC
CASSFRSSRHEQFF
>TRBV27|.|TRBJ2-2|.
TGTGCCAGCACCTTAAGGCGGGGACGCAACACCGGGGAGCTGTTTTTT
CASTLRRGRNTGELFF
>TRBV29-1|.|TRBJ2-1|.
TGCAGCGCCGACAGCGTTAGCTCCTACAATGAGCAGTTCTTC
CSADSVSSYNEQFF